This T cell receptor beta chain was recovered during a study of glioma-infiltrating T cells (dated by TCRdb to 2016 to 2017). About the study as a whole: Sequencing of TCR alpha- and beta-chain repertoires was performed on glioma tissue, on non-neoplastic brain tissue, and on matched peripheral blood mononuclear cells. To measure divergence between tissue and blood T-cell populations, each tissue-infiltrating repertoire was compared with the peripheral blood repertoire of the same patient. The paired cohort was made up of three low-grade glioma patients, fewer than 10 primary glioblastoma patients and three non-glioma patients who contributed non-neoplastic brain tissue. Summary of the overall study and its limitations: VJ-independent divergence between tissue and blood was found to be below expectation in non-neoplastic patients but above expectation in all gliomas, particularly low-grade gliomas. Tissue and blood shared very few CDR3 sequences, a result attributed to high CDR3 diversity and limited sampling. The group comparisons were based on small numbers of patients: three non-neoplastic, three low-grade glioma and seven or eight glioblastoma patients.

This clonotype was found many times. The specificity of this receptor is unknown. Base quality data are lacking; no much larger clone is found one base away. The iRepertoire nested amplicon-rescue multiplex PCR (arm-PCR) platform was used to amplify TCR alpha and beta CDR3 regions from RNA. The input for one-step reverse transcription and amplification was about 85-450 ng of tissue mRNA or PBMC total RNA. Following bead purification, Illumina adapters were added by a secondary multiplex PCR, and the libraries were gel-purified between 200 and 400 bp. Internal 6-nucleotide barcodes were carried by the libraries and were used for demultiplexing. Libraries were sequenced on an Illumina MiSeq with 2x220 or 2x250 nucleotide paired-end reads. The authors processed their data as follows. Paired reads were merged using FLASH 1.2.11 and were aligned to the GRCh37 human genome using BWA-MEM, after which TRA and TRB reads were extracted. For V and J assignment, an IMGT-derived reference of cassette sequences and CDR3 motifs that included pseudogenes was used. Three-frame translation of reads was performed, and productive CDR3s were defined as those with a C...FGXG motif and no stop codons. Clonotypes were defined as unique combinations of V-J cassette pair and CDR3 amino acid sequence. Reads were filtered by Hamming distance, with the threshold set by the sequence error rate of each sample in mapped regions. The public reads were run again by TCRdb, first through fastp at Q25 and then through MiXCR, and only productive beta chains were kept. Entries are consolidated by CDR3 protein sequence, retaining the most common genes and DNA. It is TCRdb's table, rather than the study itself, that gives the V and J calls and clone size. Recorded for this sample are some 130,000 distinct CDR3 sequences; approximately 26% of them occurred a single time. Clones ranked in the top ten supply roughly 29% of the sample.

The CDR3 goes from the cysteine to the phenylalanine over 15 residues. This entry keeps only the CDR3 DNA: 45 bases, framed from base 1. Trimming removed 0 bases from V and 3 bases from J, leaving 10 bases between the germline ends. Based on the germline V gene (reference sequence), the CDR1 and CDR2 sequences are LNHNV and YYDKDF. The sample taken for sequencing was glioma tissue, nonneoplastic brain tissue, or PBMCs (not recorded which). In this chain, TRBV15 is recombined with TRBJ2-3; the D region may be TRBD1 or TRBD2, each matching 6 bases equally. This TCR derives from a human donor with low-grade glioma or glioblastoma, undergoing nonglioma brain surgery, or in good health (not recorded which). The CDR3 loop reads CATSRDPGATDTQYF. The base sequence is TGTGCCACCAGCAGAGATCCGGGGGCGACAGATACGCAGTATTTT.